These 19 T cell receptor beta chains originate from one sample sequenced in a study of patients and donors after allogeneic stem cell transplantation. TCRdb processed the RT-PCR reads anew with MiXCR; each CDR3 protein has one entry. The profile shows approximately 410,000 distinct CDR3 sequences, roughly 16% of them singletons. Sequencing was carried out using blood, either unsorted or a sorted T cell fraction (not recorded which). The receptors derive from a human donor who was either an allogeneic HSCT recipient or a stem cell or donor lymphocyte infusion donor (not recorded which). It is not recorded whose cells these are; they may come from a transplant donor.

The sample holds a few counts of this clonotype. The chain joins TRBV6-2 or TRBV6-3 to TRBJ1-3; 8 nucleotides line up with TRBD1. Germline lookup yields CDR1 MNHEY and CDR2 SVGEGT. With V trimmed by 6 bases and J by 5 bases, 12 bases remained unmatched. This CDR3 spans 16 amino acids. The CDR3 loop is CASSAPDRGRRNTIYF. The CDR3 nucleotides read TGTGCCAGCAGCGCCCCTGACAGGGGACGAAGAAACACCATATATTTT.

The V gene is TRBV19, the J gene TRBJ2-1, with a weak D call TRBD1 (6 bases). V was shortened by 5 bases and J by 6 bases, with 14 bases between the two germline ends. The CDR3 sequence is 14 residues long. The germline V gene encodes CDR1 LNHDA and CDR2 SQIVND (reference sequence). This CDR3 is CASSLGQRSNEQFF. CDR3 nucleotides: TGTGCCAGTAGTCTCGGACAGAGGTCCAATGAGCAGTTCTTC.

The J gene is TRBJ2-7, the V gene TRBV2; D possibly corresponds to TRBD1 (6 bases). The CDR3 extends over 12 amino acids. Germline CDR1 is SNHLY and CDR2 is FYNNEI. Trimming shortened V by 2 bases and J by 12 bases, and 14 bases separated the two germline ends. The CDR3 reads CASSERVGTRYF. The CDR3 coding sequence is TGTGCCAGCAGTGAACGGGTTGGGACAAGGTACTTC.

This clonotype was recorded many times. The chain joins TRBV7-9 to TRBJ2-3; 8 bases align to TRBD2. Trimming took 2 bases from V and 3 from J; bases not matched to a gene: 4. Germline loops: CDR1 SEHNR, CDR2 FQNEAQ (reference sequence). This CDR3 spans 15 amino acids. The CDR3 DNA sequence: TGTGCCAGCAGCTTATTGGCGGGAGGAACAGATACGCAGTATTTT. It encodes CASSLLAGGTDTQYF.

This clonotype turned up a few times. For the CDR3, the DNA is TGTGCCAGCAGCTTAACAGGGCCAGGGGCCCAGTACTTC. This translates into CASSLTGPGAQYF. This chain uses TRBV7-9 with TRBJ2-5; D possibly corresponds to TRBD1 (6 bases). The CDR3 has 13 amino acids. Germline V gene sequence: CDR1 SEHNR, CDR2 FQNEAQ (reference sequence). Deletions cut 2 bases from V and 9 bases from J, with 13 bases between.

Here the CDR3 DNA reads TGTGCCAGCAGTTACGGGGACGGTCTTAATGAAAAACTGTTTTTT. It encodes CASSYGDGLNEKLFF. This chain joins TRBV6-5 and TRBJ1-4, with D possibly matching TRBD1 (5 bases). V was pared by 2 bases and J by 4 bases, with 11 bases between. The CDR3 is 15 amino acids. Germline CDR1 is MNHEY and CDR2 is SVGAGI.

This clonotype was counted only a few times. In DNA, the CDR3 is TGTGCCAGCAGCATCCGGTCCATTCCGAAGAGGGAAAACATTCAGTACTTC. This sequence encodes CASSIRSIPKRENIQYF. The rearrangement links TRBV7-9 to TRBJ2-4; the D gene is possibly TRBD2 (5 bases). The V end lost 5 bases, the J end lost 5 bases, and 22 bases lay between the germline ends. In germline, CDR1 is SEHNR, CDR2 FQNEAQ (reference sequence). This CDR3 is 17 amino acids long.

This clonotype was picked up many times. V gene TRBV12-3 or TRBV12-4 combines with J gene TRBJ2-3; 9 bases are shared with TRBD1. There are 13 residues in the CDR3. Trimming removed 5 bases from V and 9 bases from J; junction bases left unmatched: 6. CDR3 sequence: CASSLGTGRTQYF. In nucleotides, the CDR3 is TGTGCCAGCAGTCTGGGGACAGGGCGAACGCAGTATTTT.

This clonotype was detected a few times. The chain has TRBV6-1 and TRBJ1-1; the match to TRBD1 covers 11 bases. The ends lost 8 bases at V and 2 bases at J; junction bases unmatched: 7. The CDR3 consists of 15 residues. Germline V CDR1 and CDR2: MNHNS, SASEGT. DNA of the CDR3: TGTGCCAGCGGACAGGGGGCGGCCGGTAACACTGAAGCTTTCTTT. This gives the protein CASGQGAAGNTEAFF.

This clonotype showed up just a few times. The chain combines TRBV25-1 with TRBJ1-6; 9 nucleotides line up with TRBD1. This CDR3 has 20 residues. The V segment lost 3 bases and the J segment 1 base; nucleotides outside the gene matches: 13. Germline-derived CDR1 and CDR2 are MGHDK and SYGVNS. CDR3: CASSEINWTGEGSYNSPLHF. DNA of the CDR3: TGTGCCAGCAGTGAGATAAATTGGACAGGGGAAGGGTCCTATAATTCACCCCTCCACTTT.

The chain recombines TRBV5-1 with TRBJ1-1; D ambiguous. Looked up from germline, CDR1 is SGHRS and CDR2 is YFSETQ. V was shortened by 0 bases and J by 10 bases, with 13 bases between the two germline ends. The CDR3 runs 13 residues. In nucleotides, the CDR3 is TGCGCCAGCAGCTTGGATCGGGTGGAAGCAGCTTTCTTT. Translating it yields CASSLDRVEAAFF.

CDR3 sequence (DNA): TGTGCCAGCAGCCACCGGACTCTCGCCTCCTACGAGCAGTACTTC. Translated: CASSHRTLASYEQYF. The chain carries TRBV3-1 and TRBJ2-7, with TRBD2 as a possible D gene (5 bases). In germline, CDR1 is LGHDT, CDR2 YNNKEL (reference sequence). The CDR3 is made up of 15 amino acids. V lost 3 bases and J lost 0, with 12 bases in between.

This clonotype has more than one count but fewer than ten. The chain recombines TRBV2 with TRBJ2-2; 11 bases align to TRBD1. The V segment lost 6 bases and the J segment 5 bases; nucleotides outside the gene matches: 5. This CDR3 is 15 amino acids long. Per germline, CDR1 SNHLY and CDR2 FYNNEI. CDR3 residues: CASRRTGGLTGELFF. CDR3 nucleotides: TGTGCCAGCAGGAGGACAGGGGGCTTAACCGGGGAGCTGTTTTTT. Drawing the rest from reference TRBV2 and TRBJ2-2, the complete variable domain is EPEVTQTPSHQVTQMGQEVILRCVPISNHLYFYWYRQILGQKVEFLVSFYNNEISEKSEIFDDQFSVERPDGSNFTLKIRSTKLEDSAMYFCASRRTGGLTGELFFGEGSRLTVL.

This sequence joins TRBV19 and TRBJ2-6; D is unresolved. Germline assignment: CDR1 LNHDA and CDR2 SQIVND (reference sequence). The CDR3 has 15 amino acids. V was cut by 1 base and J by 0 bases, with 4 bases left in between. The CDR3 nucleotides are TGTGCCAGTAGTATAGGGGACTCTGGGGCCAACGTCCTGACTTTC. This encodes CASSIGDSGANVLTF.

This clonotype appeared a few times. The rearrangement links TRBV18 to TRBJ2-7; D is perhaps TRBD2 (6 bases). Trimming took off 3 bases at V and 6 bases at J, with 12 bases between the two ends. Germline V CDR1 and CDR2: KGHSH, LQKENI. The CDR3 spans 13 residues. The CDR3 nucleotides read TGTGCCAGCTCACCTCAGGGCGGGGCCGAGCAGTACTTC. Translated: CASSPQGGAEQYF.

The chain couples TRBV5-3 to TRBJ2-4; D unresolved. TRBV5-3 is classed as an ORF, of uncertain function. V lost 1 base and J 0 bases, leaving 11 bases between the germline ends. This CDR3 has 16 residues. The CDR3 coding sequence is TGTGCCAGAAGCTTGTACGTCGTTCTAGCCAAAAACATTCAGTACTTC. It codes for CARSLYVVLAKNIQYF.

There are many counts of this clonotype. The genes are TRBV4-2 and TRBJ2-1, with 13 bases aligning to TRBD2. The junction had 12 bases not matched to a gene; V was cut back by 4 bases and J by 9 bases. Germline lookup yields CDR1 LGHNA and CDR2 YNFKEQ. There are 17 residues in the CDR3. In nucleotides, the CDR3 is TGTGCCAGCAGCCGAGAACTAGCGGGGGGGCGTCGGATTGAGCAGTTCTTC. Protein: CASSRELAGGRRIEQFF.

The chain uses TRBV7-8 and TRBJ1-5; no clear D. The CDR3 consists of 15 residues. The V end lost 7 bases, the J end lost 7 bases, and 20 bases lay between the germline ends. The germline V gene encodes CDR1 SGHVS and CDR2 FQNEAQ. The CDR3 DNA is TGTGCCAGCACCGACCCCGGTTCGGGTAACCAGCCCCAGCATTTT. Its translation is CASTDPGSGNQPQHF.

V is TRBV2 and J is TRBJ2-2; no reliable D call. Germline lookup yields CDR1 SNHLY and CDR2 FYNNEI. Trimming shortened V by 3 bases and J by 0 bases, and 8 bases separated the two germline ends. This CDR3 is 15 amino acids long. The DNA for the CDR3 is TGTGCCAGCAGTGAGGCACTCACGAACACCGGGGAGCTGTTTTTT. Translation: CASSEALTNTGELFF. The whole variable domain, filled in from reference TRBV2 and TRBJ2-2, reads EPEVTQTPSHQVTQMGQEVILRCVPISNHLYFYWYRQILGQKVEFLVSFYNNEISEKSEIFDDQFSVERPDGSNFTLKIRSTKLEDSAMYFCASSEALTNTGELFFGEGSRLTVL.